The 12 T cell receptor beta chains reported below all come from one sample, sequenced in a study of blood T cell repertoires in COVID-19. Method: immunoSEQ multiplex PCR; TCRdb's copy keeps in-frame clones and lacks some. Of 300,000 to 350,000 clones detected, roughly 87% appear once; the ten largest clones hold more than 2%. The sequenced sample was peripheral blood. These receptors all stem from a man aged 18 to 30 with active or convalescent COVID-19.

The rearrangement joins TRBV28 to TRBJ1-4, with D maybe TRBD1 (5 bases). The CDR3 is 14 residues long. The germline V gene has CDR1 MDHEN and CDR2 SYDVKM. V was cut by 5 bases and J by 8 bases, with 15 bases left in between. CDR3 amino acids: CASSLGGSREKLFF. CDR3 bases: TGTGCCAGCAGTCTTGGGGGGAGCCGGGAAAAACTGTTTTTT.

V usage is TRBV4-1 and J usage is TRBJ1-5; no firm D call. The V gene lost 0 bases and the J gene lost 7 bases, with 10 bases spanning the gap. Germline assignment: CDR1 MGHRA and CDR2 YSYEKL. The CDR3 sequence is 14 residues long. The CDR3 reads CASSQEGYGQPQHF. For the CDR3, the DNA is TGCGCCAGCAGCCAAGAGGGCTACGGACAGCCCCAGCATTTT.

This clone was seen at least ten times. This chain connects TRBV15 to TRBJ2-1; 9 nucleotides align to TRBD1. V gave up 4 bases and J gave up 0 bases; unmatched junction bases: 4. The CDR3 spans 16 residues. The germline V gene encodes CDR1 LNHNV and CDR2 YYDKDF (reference sequence). CDR3 sequence (DNA): TGTGCCACCAGCACCGGGACAGGGAACTCCTACAATGAGCAGTTCTTC. This encodes CATSTGTGNSYNEQFF.

This sequence joins TRBV5-1 and TRBJ1-2, with TRBD1 identical over 7 bases. In germline, CDR1 is SGHRS, CDR2 YFSETQ. The CDR3 sequence is 13 residues long. Unmatched junction bases numbered 4, after V lost 4 bases and J lost 4 bases. The CDR3 loop reads CASSLRDSYGYTF. The CDR3 DNA sequence: TGCGCCAGCAGCCTCAGGGACAGCTATGGCTACACCTTC. The whole variable domain, remainder taken from reference TRBV5-1 and TRBJ1-2, is KAGVTQTPRYLIKTRGQQVTLSCSPISGHRSVSWYQQTPGQGLQFLFEYFSETQRNKGNFPGRFSGRQFSNSRSEMNVSTLELGDSALYLCASSLRDSYGYTFGSGTRLTVV.

This clone occurred many times. Other DNA sequences from this sample encode an identical CDR3 as well. The chain employs TRBV5-1 and TRBJ2-3, with D possibly being TRBD2 (6 bases). Germline values: CDR1 SGHRS, CDR2 YFSETQ. V lost 4 bases, J lost 0 bases, and 9 bases lay in between. This CDR3 spans 14 amino acids. In DNA, the CDR3 is TGCGCCAGCAGCCTCGGGACTAGCACAGATACGCAGTATTTT. Translating it yields CASSLGTSTDTQYF.

The chain couples TRBV4-1 to TRBJ2-5; D is unclear. V lost 0 bases and J 5 bases, leaving 13 bases between the germline ends. Germline CDR1 reads MGHRA; CDR2 reads YSYEKL. This CDR3 comprises 15 residues. The CDR3 DNA follows: TGCGCCAGCAGCCAAGAAAGAGGCGAATGGGAGACCCAGTACTTC. Translation: CASSQERGEWETQYF.

The chain joins TRBV19 to TRBJ2-2; D possibly corresponds to TRBD1 (6 bases). CDR1 and CDR2 (germline): LNHDA, SQIVND (reference sequence). The length of the CDR3 is 12 residues. V dropped 7 bases and J dropped 6 bases, with 9 bases sitting between them. CDR3 amino acids: CASTTGSGELFF. CDR3 bases: TGTGCCAGTACCACAGGGTCCGGGGAGCTGTTTTTT.

This clone was found a few times. The chain recombines TRBV11-2 with TRBJ2-7; TRBD1 aligns across 7 bases. This CDR3 has 14 residues. V dropped 5 bases and J dropped 3; count of bases not matched to a gene: 7. Germline V lookup: CDR1 SGHAT, CDR2 FQNNGV. CDR3 region: CASSQGQAYYEQYF. Here the CDR3 DNA reads TGTGCCAGCAGCCAAGGACAGGCATACTACGAGCAGTACTTC. The full variable domain, completed using reference TRBV11-2 and TRBJ2-7, is EAGVAQSPRYKIIEKRQSVAFWCNPISGHATLYWYQQILGQGPKLLIQFQNNGVVDDSQLPKDRFSAERLKGVDSTLKIQPAKLEDSAVYLCASSQGQAYYEQYFGPGTRLTVT.

The rearrangement links TRBV5-6 to TRBJ2-7, with 7 bases lining up with TRBD2. The CDR3 runs 13 residues. Germline CDR1 reads SGHDT; CDR2 reads YYEEEE. J gave up 0 bases and V 4 bases, and 1 base lay outside the gene matches. In DNA form, the CDR3 reads TGTGCCAGCAGCCGGGAGGTCTCCTACGAGCAGTACTTC. It encodes CASSREVSYEQYF.

The gene calls are TRBV5-1 and TRBJ2-6; 8 nucleotides align to TRBD2. Unmatched junction bases numbered 6, after V lost 1 base and J lost 0 bases. The length of the CDR3 is 18 residues. From germline, CDR1 is SGHRS and CDR2 YFSETQ. In DNA, the CDR3 is TGCGCCAGCAGCTTGCGGGGGGGCCGAAGCTCTGGGGCCAACGTCCTGACTTTC. Its protein is CASSLRGGRSSGANVLTF.

This clone was observed a few times. The chain employs TRBV2 and TRBJ2-1; maybe TRBD2 (5 bases). Germline lookup yields CDR1 SNHLY and CDR2 FYNNEI. With 6 bases removed from V and 4 bases from J, the gap between germline ends came to 16 bases. The CDR3 loop spans 15 amino acids. The CDR3 is CASRGEIRGYNEQFF. Written as DNA, the CDR3 is TGTGCCAGCAGAGGAGAGATCCGGGGTTACAATGAGCAGTTCTTC.

The rearrangement uses TRBV28 and TRBJ2-1, with unresolved D. CDR3 size: 10 residues. Trimming shortened V by 8 bases and J by 5 bases, and 4 bases separated the two germline ends. Germline V gene sequence: CDR1 MDHEN, CDR2 SYDVKM. CDR3 in amino acids: CASGDNEQFF. The DNA of the CDR3 is TGTGCCAGCGGAGACAATGAGCAGTTCTTC.